This T cell receptor beta chain was sequenced during a study of vaccination effects on CD4 cells after COVID-19. The authors isolated CD4+ T cells after 9 to 10 days of culture. Each participant was given two doses of one vaccine (BNT162b2 or mRNA-1273). Here immunoSEQ multiplex PCR was the method, and the copy in TCRdb shows in-frame clones only, minus some. The sample shows around 49,000 clones, 72% of them seen only once. Points on this clone: The antigen remains undetermined.

Trimming removed 2 bases at V and 1 base at J, with 8 bases between. Germline CDR1 and CDR2: LGHDT and YNNKEL (reference sequence). CDR3 length: 14 amino acids. The chain links TRBV3-1 (or the pseudogene TRBV3-2) to TRBJ1-1, with D unresolved. The TCR originated in a human donor who received a COVID-19 vaccine. The sample consisted of CD4+ T cells from PBMCs cultured without peptide, taken after COVID-19 vaccination. Written as DNA, the CDR3 is TGTGCCAGCAGCCAAATGGTAGGGAACACTGAAGCTTTCTTT. Encoded protein: CASSQMVGNTEAFF.